These T cell receptor beta chains were read from a single sample in a study of blood T cells in healthy people across ages. TCRdb re-called the 5' RACE reads with MiXCR, one entry per CDR3 protein. Of 1.5 million to 2 million distinct CDR3 sequences in the sample, 28% were seen once. The specimen sequenced was blood. All receptors derive from a young woman in good health. Both conserved end residues are trimmed from each CDR3. D genes are given only for firm matches.

V gene,D gene,CDR3 length,CDR3 protein
TRBV5-1,TRBD1,12,ASSLDRGYNEQF
TRBV15,.,12,ATSPRVERNIQY
TRBV7-9,.,11,ASSWRGEDEQF
TRBV14,.,11,ASSRNGVDTQY
TRBV20-1,TRBD1,13,SARDPGQPNYGYT
TRBV5-1,.,14,ASSVGEVGGQNEQF
TRBV28,.,12,ASSPGLGVGAQY
TRBV6-5,.,9,VSGGNYGYT
TRBV7-2,.,11,ASSLPPGLEQY
TRBV5-1,TRBD1,12,ASSGGQASHEQY
TRBV7-9,.,11,ASNMAGAGEQY
TRBV12-3/TRBV12-4,.,11,ASSPTVNAEAF
TRBV7-6,.,12,ASSFGPPFPTQY
TRBV7-9,.,12,ASSLDQITYEQY
TRBV9,.,12,ASSVDGTGETQY
TRBV29-1,.,13,SVVAFDSPNYGYT
TRBV29-1,.,11,SVQGALQETQY